This T cell receptor (beta chain) appears in the sequencing data of a study of blood T cell repertoires in COVID-19. This clone occurred a few times. Deletions cut 0 bases from V and 0 bases from J, with 18 bases between. The germline CDR1 and CDR2 sequences are MNHEY and SVGEGT. The CDR3 has 19 residues. In the original processing: Counts of nucleated cells, estimated from reference gene primer amplification, were obtained. The repertoire was sequenced with immunoSEQ multiplex PCR; TCRdb's copy has only in-frame clones and lacks some. That table supplies the V and J calls and clone size; D and trimming were determined from the DNA. The table lists some 190,000 clones, 84% of them singletons.

The sample consisted of PBMCs or T cells enriched from blood (not recorded which). The chain employs TRBV6-2 or TRBV6-3 and TRBJ2-1, with a weak D call TRBD2 (6 bases). The clonotype originates from a woman aged 30 to 39 who had been exposed to COVID-19. The CDR3 DNA is TGTGCCAGCAGTTACTCGTCTCGCGGGAAGGTAAGCTCCTACAATGAGCAGTTCTTC. Its protein is CASSYSSRGKVSSYNEQFF.